A selection of T cell receptor beta chains follows, all from one sample in a study of T cell repertoires in cytomegalovirus infection. What these receptors recognize is not known. TCRdb fed the reads into MiXCR, producing one record per CDR3 protein. The table has hundreds of thousands of distinct CDR3 sequences, 30% to 40% seen once. The input for sequencing was cultured PBMCs, taken from culture after CMV antigen stimulation. These receptors were collected from a human donor in good health (CMV status not recorded). Some clones in this sample may be carry-over from other donors' samples. The CDR3 runs from the conserved cysteine through the conserved F or W. Fields, in order: J gene, CDR3 length, clone size, V gene, D gene, CDR3 DNA, CDR3 protein. A D gene is named only where the DNA matches it firmly. Clone size is not always given. Where it is, it says once, few, many or a class for expanded clones.

>TRBJ2-5|20|few|TRBV4-1|.
TGCGCCAGCAGCCGGTCAGGGGGCGCGGCTAGCGGGGATCCACAAGAGACCCAGTACTTC
CASSRSGGAASGDPQETQYF
>TRBJ2-5|14|.|TRBV18|.
TGTGCCAGCTCACCGACGACTAGGGAAGAGACCCAGTACTTC
CASSPTTREETQYF
>TRBJ2-5|13|few|TRBV10-3|.
TGTGCCATCAGTGAGGCGCAGGGTGAGACCCAGTACTTC
CAISEAQGETQYF
>TRBJ1-1|18|.|TRBV12-3/TRBV12-4|.
TGTGCCAGCAGTTTTTGGGTGCTCGACACTATGACGCACACTGAAGCTTTCTTT
CASSFWVLDTMTHTEAFF
>TRBJ1-1|12|.|TRBV28|.
TGTGCCACCGCGGACGGGAGGACTGAAGCTTTCTTT
CATADGRTEAFF
>TRBJ2-3|14|.|TRBV7-6|.
TGTGCCAGCAGCCAGGAGGGGGGCACAGATACGCAGTATTTT
CASSQEGGTDTQYF
>TRBJ2-4|14|.|TRBV7-9|.
TGTGCCAGCAGCTTAGCGCCGCAGGGCAACATTCAGTACTTC
CASSLAPQGNIQYF
>TRBJ2-1|14|.|TRBV20-1|TRBD2
TGCAGTGCTAGAATGGACGGGGGGGCCCCGGAGCAGTTCTTC
CSARMDGGAPEQFF
>TRBJ2-1|16|few|TRBV7-9|.
TGTGCCAGCAGCTTCGCCACTAGTCGCGCCTACAATGAGCAGTTCTTC
CASSFATSRAYNEQFF
>TRBJ2-3|14|.|TRBV10-3|.
TGTGCCATCATGCAGGGAACCCGCACAGATACGCAGTATTTT
CAIMQGTRTDTQYF
>TRBJ1-4|13|few|TRBV4-1|.
TGCGCCAGCAGCTGGGAAATGAATGAAAAACTGTTTTTT
CASSWEMNEKLFF
>TRBJ2-7|15|.|TRBV5-1|TRBD2
TGCGCCAGCAGCTTAAGCGGGATGAGCTCCTACGAGCAGTACTTC
CASSLSGMSSYEQYF
>TRBJ2-3|14|few|TRBV7-8|.
TGTGCCAGCAGCCAGCGCCCGAGGGGAGATACGCAGTATTTT
CASSQRPRGDTQYF
>TRBJ2-3|14|few|TRBV11-1|TRBD2
TGTGCCAGCAGATATAGCGGGGGGGAAGATACGCAGTATTTT
CASRYSGGEDTQYF
>TRBJ1-1|17|many|TRBV9|.
TGTGCCAGCAACGTGATAGTTGGGGGCGTAGAGTGGACTGAAGCTTTCTTT
CASNVIVGGVEWTEAFF
>TRBJ1-2|14|.|TRBV19|.
TGTGCCAGTAGTATACCAGGGGCTGCCGCTGGCTACACCTTC
CASSIPGAAAGYTF
>TRBJ2-1|13|.|TRBV3-1|TRBD2
TGTGCCAGCAGCCCCCAAGGAGCGGGGGAGCAGTTCTTC
CASSPQGAGEQFF
>TRBJ1-5|14|.|TRBV12-5|.
TGTGCTAGTGGTTTTGGGCAGGGCTTTCAGCCCCAGCATTTT
CASGFGQGFQPQHF
>TRBJ1-1|13|.|TRBV12-5|.
TGTGCTAGTGCCCCGCGTTGGGACACTGAAGCTTTCTTT
CASAPRWDTEAFF
>TRBJ2-5|14|.|TRBV6-6|TRBD2
TGTGCCAGCAGGGAACTAGCGGAGAAAGAGACCCAGTACTTC
CASRELAEKETQYF
>TRBJ2-3|21|.|TRBV4-2|TRBD2
TGTGCCAGCAGCCAAGACAGCCTTACTCCTCTACGGGGGGGGGCGAAAGATACGCAGTATTTT
CASSQDSLTPLRGGAKDTQYF
>TRBJ2-3|16|.|TRBV5-4|.
TGTGCCAGCAGCTTGCTTGGTAATGCAGGGACAGATACGCAGTATTTT
CASSLLGNAGTDTQYF
>TRBJ2-3|12|.|TRBV10-2|.
TGCGCCAGCAGTGAGCCGCAGGGCACGCAGTATTTT
CASSEPQGTQYF
>TRBJ1-5|14|.|TRBV12-3/TRBV12-4|.
TGTGCCAGCGGTTTATCGGCCGGAGAGCAGCCCCAGCATTTT
CASGLSAGEQPQHF
>TRBJ2-7|15|few|TRBV5-4|.
TGTGCCAGCAGCTTCGGTCAGGTGAGCTCCTACGAGCAGTACTTC
CASSFGQVSSYEQYF
>TRBJ1-6|17|.|TRBV2|.
TGTGCCAGCAGCCCTAAAGGGCGAGGGAGTTATAATTCACCCCTCCACTTT
CASSPKGRGSYNSPLHF
>TRBJ2-5|14|few|TRBV11-2|.
TGTGCCAGCAGCTCAAACCAGGGAGGAGAGACCCAGTACTTC
CASSSNQGGETQYF
>TRBJ1-2|15|many|TRBV7-2|.
TGTGCCAGCAGCCTTACAGCGCGAGCTAACTATGGCTACACCTTC
CASSLTARANYGYTF
>TRBJ2-2|15|.|TRBV15|.
TGTGCCACCAGCAGTGGGGCAGCTAACACCGGGGAGCTGTTTTTT
CATSSGAANTGELFF
>TRBJ1-1|13|.|TRBV2|TRBD1
TGTGCCAGTATACAGGGGGCGGACACTGAAGCTTTCTTT
CASIQGADTEAFF
>TRBJ1-2|12|.|TRBV6-6|.
TGTGCCAGCCGCCTCGACTCCCCGGGCTACACCTTC
CASRLDSPGYTF
>TRBJ2-3|15|.|TRBV6-1|TRBD2
TGTGCCAGCGAGCCCCTAGCGGGGGAGGGAGATACGCAGTATTTT
CASEPLAGEGDTQYF